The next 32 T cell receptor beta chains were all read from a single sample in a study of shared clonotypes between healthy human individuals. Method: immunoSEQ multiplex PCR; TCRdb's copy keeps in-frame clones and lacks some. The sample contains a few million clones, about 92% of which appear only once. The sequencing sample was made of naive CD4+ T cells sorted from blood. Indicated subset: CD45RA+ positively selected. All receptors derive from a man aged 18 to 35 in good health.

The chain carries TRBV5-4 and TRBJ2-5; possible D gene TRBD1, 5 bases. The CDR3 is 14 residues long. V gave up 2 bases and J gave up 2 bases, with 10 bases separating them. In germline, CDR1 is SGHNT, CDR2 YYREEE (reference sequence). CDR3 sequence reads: CASSFNAGQETQYF. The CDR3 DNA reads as TGTGCCAGCAGCTTTAACGCAGGGCAAGAGACCCAGTACTTC.

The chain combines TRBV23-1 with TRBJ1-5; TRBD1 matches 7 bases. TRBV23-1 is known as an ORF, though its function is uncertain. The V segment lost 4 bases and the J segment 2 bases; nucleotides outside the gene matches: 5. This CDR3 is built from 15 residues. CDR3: CASSPRQGGNQPQHF. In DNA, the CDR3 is TGCGCCAGCAGTCCCCGACAGGGCGGCAATCAGCCCCAGCATTTT.

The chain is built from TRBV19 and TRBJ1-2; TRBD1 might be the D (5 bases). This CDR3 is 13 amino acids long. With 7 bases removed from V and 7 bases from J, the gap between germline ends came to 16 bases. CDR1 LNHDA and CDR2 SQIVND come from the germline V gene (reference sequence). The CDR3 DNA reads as TGTGCCAGTAAGGATCCGGGGGAAACTGGCTACACCTTC. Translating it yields CASKDPGETGYTF.

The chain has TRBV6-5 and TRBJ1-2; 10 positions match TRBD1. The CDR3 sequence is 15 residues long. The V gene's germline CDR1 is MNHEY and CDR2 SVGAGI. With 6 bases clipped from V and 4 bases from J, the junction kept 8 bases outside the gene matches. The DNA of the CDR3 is TGTGCCAGCAGCCCCGACAGGGGGCTAGGCTATGGCTACACCTTC. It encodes CASSPDRGLGYGYTF.

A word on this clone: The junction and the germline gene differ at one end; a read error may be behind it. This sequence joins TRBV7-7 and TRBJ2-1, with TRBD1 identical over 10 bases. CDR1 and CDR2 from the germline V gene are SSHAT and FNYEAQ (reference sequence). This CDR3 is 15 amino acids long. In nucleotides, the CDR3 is TGTGCTAGCAGCGCGGACAGGGGGGGTGGCAATGAGCAGTTCTTC. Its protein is CASSADRGGGNEQFF.

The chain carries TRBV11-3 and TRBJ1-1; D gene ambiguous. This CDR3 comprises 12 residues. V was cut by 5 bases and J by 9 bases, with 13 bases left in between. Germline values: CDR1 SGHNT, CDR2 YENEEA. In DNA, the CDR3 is TGTGCCAGCAGCCCTGGGTACGGCAAAGCTTTCTTT. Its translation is CASSPGYGKAFF.

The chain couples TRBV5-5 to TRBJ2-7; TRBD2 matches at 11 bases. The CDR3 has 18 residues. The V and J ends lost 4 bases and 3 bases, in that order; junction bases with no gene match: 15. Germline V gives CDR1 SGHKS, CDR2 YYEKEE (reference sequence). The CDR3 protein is CASSKEGLAGPAYYEQYF. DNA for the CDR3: TGTGCCAGCAGCAAAGAAGGACTAGCGGGTCCGGCCTACTACGAGCAGTACTTC. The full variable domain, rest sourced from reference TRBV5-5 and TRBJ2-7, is DAGVTQSPTHLIKTRGQQVTLRCSPISGHKSVSWYQQVLGQGPQFIFQYYEKEERGRGNFPDRFSARQFPNYSSELNVNALLLGDSALYLCASSKEGLAGPAYYEQYFGPGTRLTVT.

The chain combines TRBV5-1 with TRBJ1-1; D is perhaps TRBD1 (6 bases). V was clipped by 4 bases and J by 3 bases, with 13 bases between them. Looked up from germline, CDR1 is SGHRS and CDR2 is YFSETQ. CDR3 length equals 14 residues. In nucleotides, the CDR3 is TGCGCCAGCAGCCCGGGAACAGGGCACACTGAAGCTTTCTTT. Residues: CASSPGTGHTEAFF.

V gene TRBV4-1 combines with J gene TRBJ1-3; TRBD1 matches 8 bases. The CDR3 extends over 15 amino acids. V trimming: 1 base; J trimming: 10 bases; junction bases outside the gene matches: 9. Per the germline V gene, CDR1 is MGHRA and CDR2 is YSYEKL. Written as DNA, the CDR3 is TGCGCCAGCAGCCAAGTTGGGGCAGGGGGCCTAACCATATATTTT. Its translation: CASSQVGAGGLTIYF.

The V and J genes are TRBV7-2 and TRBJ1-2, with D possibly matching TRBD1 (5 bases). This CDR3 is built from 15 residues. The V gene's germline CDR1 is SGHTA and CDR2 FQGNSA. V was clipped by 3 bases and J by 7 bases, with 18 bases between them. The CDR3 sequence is CASSFSGTLEGGYTF. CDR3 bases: TGTGCCAGCAGCTTTTCCGGGACTCTAGAGGGTGGCTACACCTTC.

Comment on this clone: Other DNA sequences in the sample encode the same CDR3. CDR3 residues: CASSPGQNQPQHF. The CDR3 DNA is TGTGCCAGCTCACCGGGACAGAATCAGCCCCAGCATTTT. V usage is TRBV18 and J usage is TRBJ1-5, with 7 nucleotides matching TRBD1. After removal of 3 bases from V and 4 bases from J, the junction contained 0 bases not matched to a gene. CDR3 length: 13 residues. From germline, CDR1 is KGHSH and CDR2 LQKENI.

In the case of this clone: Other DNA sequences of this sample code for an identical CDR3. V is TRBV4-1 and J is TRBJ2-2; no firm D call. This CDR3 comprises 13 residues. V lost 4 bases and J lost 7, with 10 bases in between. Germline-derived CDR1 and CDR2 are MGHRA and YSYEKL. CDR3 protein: CASSRDADGELFF. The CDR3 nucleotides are TGCGCCAGCAGCCGTGACGCCGACGGGGAGCTGTTTTTT.

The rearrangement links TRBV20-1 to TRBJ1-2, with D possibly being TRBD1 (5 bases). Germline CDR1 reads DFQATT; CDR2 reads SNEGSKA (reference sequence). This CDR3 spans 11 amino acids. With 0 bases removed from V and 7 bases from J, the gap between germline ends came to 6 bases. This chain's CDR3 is CSAREGVGYTF. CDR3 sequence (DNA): TGCAGTGCTAGAGAGGGGGTTGGCTACACCTTC.

CDR3 protein: CASSLESLQGLYF. CDR3 in DNA: TGTGCCAGCAGCTTAGAGTCCCTACAGGGGTTGTACTTC. This chain connects TRBV7-2 to TRBJ2-7, with 7 bases lining up with TRBD1. The germline CDR1 and CDR2 sequences are SGHTA and FQGNSA. V lost 1 base and J lost 12; bases outside the gene matches: 9. This CDR3 region has 13 residues. The variable domain in full, with the rest retrieved from reference TRBV7-2 and TRBJ2-7, is GAGVSQSPSNKVTEKGKDVELRCDPISGHTALYWYRQSLGQGLEFLIYFQGNSAPDKSGLPSDRFSAERTGGSVSTLTIQRTQQEDSAVYLCASSLESLQGLYFGPGTRLTVT.

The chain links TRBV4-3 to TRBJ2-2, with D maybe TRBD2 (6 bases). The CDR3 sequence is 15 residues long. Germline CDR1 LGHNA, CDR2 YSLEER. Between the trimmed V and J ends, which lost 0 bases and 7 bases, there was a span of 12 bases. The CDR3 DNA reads TGCGCCAGCAGCCAAGATCCGGGGGTTAGCGGGGAGCTGTTTTTT. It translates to CASSQDPGVSGELFF.

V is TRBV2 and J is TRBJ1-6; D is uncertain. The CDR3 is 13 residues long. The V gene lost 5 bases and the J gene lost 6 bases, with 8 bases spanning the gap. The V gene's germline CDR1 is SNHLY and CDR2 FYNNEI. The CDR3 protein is CASSQGSNSPLHF. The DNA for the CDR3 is TGTGCCAGCAGTCAAGGGAGTAATTCACCCCTCCACTTT.

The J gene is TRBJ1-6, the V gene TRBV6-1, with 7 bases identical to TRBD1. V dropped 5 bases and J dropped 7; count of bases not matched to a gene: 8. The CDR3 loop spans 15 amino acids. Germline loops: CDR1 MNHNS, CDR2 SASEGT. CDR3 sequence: CASSILTGENSPLHF. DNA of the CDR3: TGTGCCAGCAGTATTTTAACAGGGGAAAATTCACCCCTCCACTTT.

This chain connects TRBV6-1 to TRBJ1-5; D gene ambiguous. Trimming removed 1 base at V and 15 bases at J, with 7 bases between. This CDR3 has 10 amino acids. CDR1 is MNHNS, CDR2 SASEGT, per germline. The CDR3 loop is CASSEVGWHF. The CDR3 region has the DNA TGTGCCAGCAGTGAAGTGGGTTGGCATTTT.

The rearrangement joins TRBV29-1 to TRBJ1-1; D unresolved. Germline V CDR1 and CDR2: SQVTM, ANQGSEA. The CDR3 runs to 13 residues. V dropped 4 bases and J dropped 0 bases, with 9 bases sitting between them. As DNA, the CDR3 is TGCAGCGTTGCGAACAGACTGAACACTGAAGCTTTCTTT. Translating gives CSVANRLNTEAFF.

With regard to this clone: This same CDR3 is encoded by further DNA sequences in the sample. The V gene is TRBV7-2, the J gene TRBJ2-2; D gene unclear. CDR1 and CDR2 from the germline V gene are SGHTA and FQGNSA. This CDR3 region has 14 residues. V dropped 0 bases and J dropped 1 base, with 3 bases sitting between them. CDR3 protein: CASSLAGNTGELFF. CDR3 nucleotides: TGTGCCAGCAGCTTAGCAGGGAACACCGGGGAGCTGTTTTTT. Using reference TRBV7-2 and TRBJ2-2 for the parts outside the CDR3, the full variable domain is GAGVSQSPSNKVTEKGKDVELRCDPISGHTALYWYRQSLGQGLEFLIYFQGNSAPDKSGLPSDRFSAERTGGSVSTLTIQRTQQEDSAVYLCASSLAGNTGELFFGEGSRLTVL.

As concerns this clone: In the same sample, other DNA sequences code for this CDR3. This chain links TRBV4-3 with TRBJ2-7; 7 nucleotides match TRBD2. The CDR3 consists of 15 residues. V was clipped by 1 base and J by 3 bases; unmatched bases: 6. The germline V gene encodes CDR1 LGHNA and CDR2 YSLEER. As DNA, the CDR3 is TGCGCCAGCAGCCAAGTGTCGGGAGGTCTCTACGAGCAGTACTTC. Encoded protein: CASSQVSGGLYEQYF.

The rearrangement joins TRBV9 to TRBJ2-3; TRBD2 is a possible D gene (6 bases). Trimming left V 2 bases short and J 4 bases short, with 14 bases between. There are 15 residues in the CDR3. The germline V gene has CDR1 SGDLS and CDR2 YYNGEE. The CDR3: CASSVSGQGADTQYF. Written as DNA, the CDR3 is TGTGCCAGCAGCGTTAGCGGACAAGGGGCAGATACGCAGTATTTT.

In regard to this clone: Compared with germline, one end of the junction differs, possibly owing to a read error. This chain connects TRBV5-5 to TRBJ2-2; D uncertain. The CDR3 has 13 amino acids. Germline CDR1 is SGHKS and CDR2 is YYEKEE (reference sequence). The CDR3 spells CASSRSGPGELFF. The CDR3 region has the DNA TGTGCCAGCAGCCGTTCGGGTCCCGGCGAGCTGTTTTTT.

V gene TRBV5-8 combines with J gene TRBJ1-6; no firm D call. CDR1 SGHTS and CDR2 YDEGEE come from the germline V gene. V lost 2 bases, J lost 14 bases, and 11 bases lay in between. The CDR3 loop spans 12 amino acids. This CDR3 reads CASSFGIQTLHF. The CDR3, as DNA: TGTGCCAGCAGCTTTGGGATTCAAACCCTCCACTTT. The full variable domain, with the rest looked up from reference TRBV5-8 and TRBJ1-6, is EAGVTQSPTHLIKTRGQQATLRCSPISGHTSVYWYQQALGLGLQFLLWYDEGEERNRGNFPPRFSGRQFPNYSSELNVNALELEDSALYLCASSFGIQTLHFGNGTRLTVT.

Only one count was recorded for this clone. The CDR3, as DNA: TGTGCCAGCAGCTTGGATCCCAGCCGGAACTATTATAGCAATCAGCCCCAGCATTTT. This sequence encodes CASSLDPSRNYYSNQPQHF. The chain links TRBV5-8 to TRBJ1-5, with D unresolved. The CDR3 is 19 residues long. Trimming pared 0 bases from V and 0 bases from J, leaving 19 bases between. Germline lookup yields CDR1 SGHTS and CDR2 YDEGEE.

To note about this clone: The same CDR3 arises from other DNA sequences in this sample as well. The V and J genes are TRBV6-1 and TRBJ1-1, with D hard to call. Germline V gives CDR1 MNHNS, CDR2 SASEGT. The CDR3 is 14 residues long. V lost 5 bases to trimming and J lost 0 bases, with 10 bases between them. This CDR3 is CASSWTGMNTEAFF. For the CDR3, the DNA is TGTGCCAGCAGTTGGACGGGGATGAACACTGAAGCTTTCTTT.

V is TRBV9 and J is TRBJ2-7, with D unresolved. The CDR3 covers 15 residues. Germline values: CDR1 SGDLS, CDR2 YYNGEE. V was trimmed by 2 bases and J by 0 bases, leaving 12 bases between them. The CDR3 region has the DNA TGTGCCAGCAGCGTCTCCGACCTGAGCTCCTACGAGCAGTACTTC. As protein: CASSVSDLSSYEQYF.

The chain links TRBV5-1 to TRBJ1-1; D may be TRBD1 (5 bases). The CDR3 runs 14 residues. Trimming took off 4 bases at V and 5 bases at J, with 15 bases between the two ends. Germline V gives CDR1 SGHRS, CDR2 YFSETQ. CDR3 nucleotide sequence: TGCGCCAGCAGCACCCGGGCAGGGTGGACTGAAGCTTTCTTT. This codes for CASSTRAGWTEAFF.

CDR3: CASSEWGQGNQPQHF. The CDR3 nucleotides read TGTGCCAGCAGTGAATGGGGACAGGGCAATCAGCCCCAGCATTTT. This chain links TRBV2 with TRBJ1-5; TRBD1 agrees at 8 bases. The CDR3 is made up of 15 amino acids. Germline lookup yields CDR1 SNHLY and CDR2 FYNNEI. With 2 bases clipped from V and 2 bases from J, the junction kept 2 bases outside the gene matches.

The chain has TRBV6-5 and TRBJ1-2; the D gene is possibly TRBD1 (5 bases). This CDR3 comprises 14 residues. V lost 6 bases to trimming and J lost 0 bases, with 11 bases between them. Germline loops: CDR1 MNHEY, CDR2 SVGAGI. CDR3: CASRKIQANYGYTF. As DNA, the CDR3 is TGTGCCAGCAGGAAAATACAGGCTAACTATGGCTACACCTTC.

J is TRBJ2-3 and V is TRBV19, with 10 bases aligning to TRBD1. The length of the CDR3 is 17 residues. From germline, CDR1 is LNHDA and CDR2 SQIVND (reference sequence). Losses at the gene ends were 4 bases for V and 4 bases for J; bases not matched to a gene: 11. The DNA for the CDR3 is TGTGCCAGTAGTAAGGGACAGGGGAATAATTTAGCAGATACGCAGTATTTT. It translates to CASSKGQGNNLADTQYF.

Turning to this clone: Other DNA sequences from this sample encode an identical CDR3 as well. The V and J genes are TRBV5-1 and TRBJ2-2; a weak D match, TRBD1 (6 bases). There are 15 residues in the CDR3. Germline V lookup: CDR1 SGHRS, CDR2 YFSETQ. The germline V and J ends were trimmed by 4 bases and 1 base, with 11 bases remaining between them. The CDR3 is CASSAGTKNTGELFF. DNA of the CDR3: TGCGCCAGCAGCGCCGGGACAAAGAACACCGGGGAGCTGTTTTTT. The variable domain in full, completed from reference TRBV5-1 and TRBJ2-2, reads KAGVTQTPRYLIKTRGQQVTLSCSPISGHRSVSWYQQTPGQGLQFLFEYFSETQRNKGNFPGRFSGRQFSNSRSEMNVSTLELGDSALYLCASSAGTKNTGELFFGEGSRLTVL.